This is a list of T cell receptor beta chains from one sample in a study of shared clonotypes between healthy human individuals. This table comes from immunoSEQ multiplex PCR, and its TCRdb copy is limited to in-frame clones, with some not included. The sample holds roughly 1,800,000 clones, roughly 94% seen once. The sequenced sample consisted of naive CD8+ T cells sorted from blood. All receptors come from a young man in good health. CDR3s include the opening cysteine and the closing phenylalanine or tryptophan. Fields, in order: J gene, D gene, clone size, V gene, CDR3 protein, CDR3 DNA. The D gene is left open where the match is weak. Clone size is stated in some rows and not others, as once, few, many or a class when expanded.

J gene: TRBJ2-2
D gene: NA
clone size: NA
V gene: TRBV5-6
CDR3 protein: CASSLYLSTGELFF
CDR3 DNA: TGTGCCAGCAGCTTGTACCTTTCCACCGGGGAGCTGTTTTTT

J gene: TRBJ2-3
D gene: NA
clone size: NA
V gene: TRBV2
CDR3 protein: CASSDPGRTDTQYF
CDR3 DNA: TGTGCCAGCAGTGATCCGGGGCGCACAGATACGCAGTATTTT

J gene: TRBJ1-4
D gene: TRBD1
clone size: NA
V gene: TRBV13
CDR3 protein: CASSFRGLWEKLFF
CDR3 DNA: TGTGCCAGCAGCTTCAGGGGGCTTTGGGAAAAACTGTTTTTT

J gene: TRBJ2-2
D gene: NA
clone size: NA
V gene: TRBV29-1
CDR3 protein: CSAEGGEEVNGELFF
CDR3 DNA: TGCAGCGCCGAGGGTGGAGAGGAAGTAAACGGGGAGCTGTTTTTT

J gene: TRBJ2-7
D gene: TRBD1
clone size: NA
V gene: TRBV19
CDR3 protein: CASSIGQGYEQYF
CDR3 DNA: TGTGCCAGTAGTATCGGACAGGGGTACGAGCAGTACTTC

J gene: TRBJ2-7
D gene: TRBD1
clone size: NA
V gene: TRBV18
CDR3 protein: CATADRNSYEQYF
CDR3 DNA: TGTGCCACCGCGGACAGGAACTCCTACGAGCAGTACTTC

J gene: TRBJ2-1
D gene: TRBD2
clone size: NA
V gene: TRBV27
CDR3 protein: CASSVGGRAATGQFF
CDR3 DNA: TGTGCCAGCAGCGTCGGCGGGAGGGCAGCCACGGGGCAGTTCTTC

J gene: TRBJ2-5
D gene: NA
clone size: NA
V gene: TRBV4-3
CDR3 protein: CASSQGVGAEQETQYF
CDR3 DNA: TGCGCCAGCAGCCAAGGGGTCGGAGCCGAGCAAGAGACCCAGTACTTC

J gene: TRBJ2-3
D gene: TRBD2
clone size: NA
V gene: TRBV7-6
CDR3 protein: CASSLRTSGPSTDTQYF
CDR3 DNA: TGTGCCAGCAGCCTACGGACTAGCGGGCCTAGCACAGATACGCAGTATTTT

J gene: TRBJ2-7
D gene: NA
clone size: NA
V gene: TRBV4-1
CDR3 protein: CASSQGGYEQYF
CDR3 DNA: TGCGCCAGCAGCCAAGGGGGATACGAGCAGTACTTC

J gene: TRBJ1-3
D gene: NA
clone size: NA
V gene: TRBV9
CDR3 protein: CASSPYQGGVGNTIYF
CDR3 DNA: TGTGCCAGCAGCCCCTACCAGGGTGGAGTAGGAAACACCATATATTTT

J gene: TRBJ1-6
D gene: NA
clone size: NA
V gene: TRBV29-1
CDR3 protein: CSVREGINNSPLHF
CDR3 DNA: TGCAGCGTCAGGGAAGGAATAAATAATTCACCCCTCCACTTT

J gene: TRBJ2-7
D gene: NA
clone size: NA
V gene: TRBV7-9
CDR3 protein: CASSLAQGRAWAQYF
CDR3 DNA: TGTGCCAGCAGCTTAGCGCAGGGAAGGGCTTGGGCGCAGTACTTC

J gene: TRBJ2-7
D gene: NA
clone size: once
V gene: TRBV12-1
CDR3 protein: CASSSRGF
CDR3 DNA: TGTGCCAGCAGCTCCAGAGGGTTC

J gene: TRBJ2-1
D gene: TRBD2
clone size: NA
V gene: TRBV27
CDR3 protein: CASSFLVLADPNEQFF
CDR3 DNA: TGTGCCAGCAGTTTCCTCGTCCTAGCGGATCCTAATGAGCAGTTCTTC

J gene: TRBJ1-2
D gene: NA
clone size: NA
V gene: TRBV6-1
CDR3 protein: CASNWDSENYGYTF
CDR3 DNA: TGTGCCAGCAATTGGGACTCAGAAAACTATGGCTACACCTTC

J gene: TRBJ1-1
D gene: NA
clone size: NA
V gene: TRBV29-1
CDR3 protein: CSVDVNTEAFF
CDR3 DNA: TGCAGCGTTGACGTGAACACTGAAGCTTTCTTT

J gene: TRBJ1-1
D gene: NA
clone size: NA
V gene: TRBV4-3
CDR3 protein: CASSQSLVLDTEAFF
CDR3 DNA: TGCGCCAGCAGCCAGAGCCTAGTATTGGACACTGAAGCTTTCTTT

J gene: TRBJ2-3
D gene: NA
clone size: NA
V gene: TRBV7-8
CDR3 protein: CASSRPGTVSQHTQYF
CDR3 DNA: TGTGCCAGCAGCCGCCCCGGGACGGTCTCACAGCATACGCAGTATTTT

J gene: TRBJ2-2
D gene: NA
clone size: NA
V gene: TRBV6-1
CDR3 protein: CASVGGGSTGELFF
CDR3 DNA: TGTGCCAGCGTGGGTGGGGGTTCCACCGGGGAGCTGTTTTTT

J gene: TRBJ2-7
D gene: TRBD2
clone size: NA
V gene: TRBV14
CDR3 protein: CASSQGRFSGGLAYEQYF
CDR3 DNA: TGTGCCAGCAGCCAAGGTAGATTTAGCGGGGGGCTGGCCTACGAGCAGTACTTC

J gene: TRBJ2-5
D gene: NA
clone size: NA
V gene: TRBV28
CDR3 protein: CASSFQIQETQYF
CDR3 DNA: TGTGCCAGCAGTTTTCAGATCCAAGAGACCCAGTACTTC

J gene: TRBJ1-1
D gene: TRBD1
clone size: NA
V gene: TRBV6-4
CDR3 protein: CASRGDSMNTEAFF
CDR3 DNA: TGTGCCAGCAGAGGGGACAGTATGAACACTGAAGCTTTCTTT

J gene: TRBJ2-3
D gene: TRBD2
clone size: once
V gene: TRBV9
CDR3 protein: CASSVGIGLAGPADTQYF
CDR3 DNA: TGTGCCAGCAGCGTAGGTATTGGACTAGCGGGGCCTGCAGATACGCAGTATTTT

J gene: TRBJ2-1
D gene: TRBD1
clone size: once
V gene: TRBV5-1
CDR3 protein: CASSPTGLNEQFF
CDR3 DNA: TGCGCCAGCAGCCCGACAGGGCTGAATGAGCAGTTCTTC

J gene: TRBJ2-7
D gene: NA
clone size: NA
V gene: TRBV5-4
CDR3 protein: CASSLGNEQYF
CDR3 DNA: TGTGCCAGCAGCTTGGGTAACGAGCAGTACTTC

J gene: TRBJ2-3
D gene: TRBD2
clone size: NA
V gene: TRBV4-1
CDR3 protein: CASSQTAGGGTDTQYF
CDR3 DNA: TGCGCCAGCAGCCAAACAGCGGGAGGAGGCACAGATACGCAGTATTTT

J gene: TRBJ2-7
D gene: NA
clone size: NA
V gene: TRBV7-8
CDR3 protein: CASSPGVNEQYF
CDR3 DNA: TGTGCCAGCAGCCCAGGCGTAAACGAGCAGTACTTC

J gene: TRBJ2-7
D gene: NA
clone size: NA
V gene: TRBV2
CDR3 protein: CASSEVGGTGAYEQYF
CDR3 DNA: TGTGCCAGCAGTGAAGTGGGGGGGACAGGTGCCTACGAGCAGTACTTC

J gene: TRBJ2-1
D gene: TRBD2
clone size: NA
V gene: TRBV6-5
CDR3 protein: CASSYSIAGAYNEQFF
CDR3 DNA: TGTGCCAGCAGTTACTCGATCGCGGGAGCCTACAATGAGCAGTTCTTC

J gene: TRBJ2-1
D gene: TRBD2
clone size: NA
V gene: TRBV2
CDR3 protein: CASSRLAGNEQFF
CDR3 DNA: TGTGCCAGCAGTCGACTAGCGGGGAATGAGCAGTTCTTC

J gene: TRBJ2-2
D gene: TRBD2
clone size: NA
V gene: TRBV2
CDR3 protein: CATQSLAETNTGELFF
CDR3 DNA: TGTGCCACCCAATCACTAGCGGAGACGAACACCGGGGAGCTGTTTTTT

J gene: TRBJ2-7
D gene: NA
clone size: once
V gene: TRBV11-2
CDR3 protein: CASSLPGGAGGHEQYF
CDR3 DNA: TGTGCCAGCAGCTTACCCGGGGGCGCAGGGGGGCACGAGCAGTACTTC

J gene: TRBJ2-1
D gene: NA
clone size: once
V gene: TRBV11-1
CDR3 protein: CASSVGGPDEQFF
CDR3 DNA: TGTGCCAGCAGCGTCGGGGGTCCCGATGAGCAGTTCTTC

J gene: TRBJ1-1
D gene: NA
clone size: NA
V gene: TRBV14
CDR3 protein: CASSHYPGRGMNTEAFF
CDR3 DNA: TGTGCCAGCAGCCATTACCCCGGACGGGGTATGAACACTGAAGCTTTCTTT

J gene: TRBJ2-1
D gene: TRBD2
clone size: NA
V gene: TRBV4-3
CDR3 protein: CASTEREGNEQFF
CDR3 DNA: TGCGCCAGCACAGAGCGGGAGGGCAATGAGCAGTTCTTC

J gene: TRBJ2-6
D gene: NA
clone size: NA
V gene: TRBV28
CDR3 protein: CASSSSGANVLTF
CDR3 DNA: TGTGCCAGCAGTAGCTCTGGGGCCAACGTCCTGACTTTC

J gene: TRBJ1-4
D gene: TRBD1
clone size: once
V gene: TRBV28
CDR3 protein: CAVRQGAREKLFF
CDR3 DNA: TGTGCCGTACGACAGGGGGCGCGTGAAAAACTGTTTTTT

J gene: TRBJ2-7
D gene: NA
clone size: NA
V gene: TRBV6-5
CDR3 protein: CASSYPVGLEQYF
CDR3 DNA: TGTGCCAGCAGTTACCCCGTCGGACTCGAGCAGTACTTC

J gene: TRBJ2-5
D gene: NA
clone size: NA
V gene: TRBV7-9
CDR3 protein: CASSSPEFRETQYF
CDR3 DNA: TGTGCCAGCAGCTCTCCTGAATTTCGGGAGACCCAGTACTTC

J gene: TRBJ2-3
D gene: TRBD2
clone size: NA
V gene: TRBV6-1
CDR3 protein: CASSELAGGLGTDTQYF
CDR3 DNA: TGTGCCAGCAGTGAACTAGCGGGAGGGTTAGGCACAGATACGCAGTATTTT

J gene: TRBJ2-2
D gene: NA
clone size: NA
V gene: TRBV4-3
CDR3 protein: CASSQDWVTGELFF
CDR3 DNA: TGCGCCAGCAGCCAAGACTGGGTTACCGGGGAGCTGTTTTTT

J gene: TRBJ1-2
D gene: NA
clone size: NA
V gene: TRBV6-5
CDR3 protein: CASSYWAGAVSYGYTF
CDR3 DNA: TGTGCCAGCAGTTACTGGGCGGGGGCGGTATCCTATGGCTACACCTTC

J gene: TRBJ2-7
D gene: TRBD2
clone size: few
V gene: TRBV18
CDR3 protein: CASSPPSGGSHSYEQYF
CDR3 DNA: TGTGCCAGCTCACCACCCAGCGGGGGCTCCCACTCCTACGAGCAGTACTTC

J gene: TRBJ2-7
D gene: NA
clone size: once
V gene: TRBV7-9
CDR3 protein: CASSRTGSSYEQYF
CDR3 DNA: TGTGCCAGCAGTCGCACAGGGAGCTCCTACGAGCAGTACTTC